A single sample is the source of the 6 T cell receptor beta chains below, sequenced in a study of T cells after posttransplantation cyclophosphamide. The method was immunoSEQ multiplex PCR; TCRdb's version includes in-frame clones alone and lacks a portion of them. The record shows approximately 35,000 clones for this sample, with no singletons present. Sequenced input: PBMCs. These receptor sequences come from a girl between 10 and 17 years old in good health, CMV-negative, and a related stem cell transplant donor.

Many counts were recorded for this clone. The chain joins TRBV28 to TRBJ2-7, with TRBD2 identical over 7 bases. The CDR3 consists of 15 residues. Losses at the gene ends were 8 bases for V and 0 bases for J; bases not matched to a gene: 10. From germline, CDR1 is MDHEN and CDR2 SYDVKM. The chain's CDR3 is CASFKGSGISYEQYF. CDR3 nucleotide sequence: TGTGCCAGCTTTAAGGGCAGCGGGATCTCCTACGAGCAGTACTTC.

The rearrangement links TRBV4-2 to TRBJ2-7; D might be TRBD2 (6 bases). Trimming left V 0 bases short and J 1 base short, with 7 bases between. The germline V gene has CDR1 LGHNA and CDR2 YNFKEQ. The CDR3 extends over 14 amino acids. This CDR3 is CASSQERGSYEQYF. In DNA form, the CDR3 reads TGTGCCAGCAGCCAAGAGCGGGGATCCTACGAGCAGTACTTC.

This clone was counted at least ten times. The chain is built from TRBV28 and TRBJ1-1; D remains ambiguous. Deletions cut 3 bases from V and 0 bases from J, with 8 bases between. Germline CDR1 reads MDHEN; CDR2 reads SYDVKM. CDR3 length equals 14 residues. CDR3 in amino acids: CASSFGEMNTEAFF. CDR3 nucleotides: TGTGCCAGCAGTTTCGGGGAGATGAACACTGAAGCTTTCTTT.

CDR3 in amino acids: CASSPNLAFTGELFF. Here the CDR3 DNA reads TGTGCCAGCTCACCAAATCTAGCCTTTACCGGGGAGCTGTTTTTT. J is TRBJ2-2 and V is TRBV18, with D perhaps matching TRBD2 (5 bases). With 2 bases removed from V and 5 bases from J, the gap between germline ends came to 12 bases. Germline loops: CDR1 KGHSH, CDR2 LQKENI. The CDR3 covers 15 residues.

This clone was detected only a few times. The chain recombines TRBV5-1 with TRBJ2-3; D is undetermined. Germline V lookup: CDR1 SGHRS, CDR2 YFSETQ. The ends were cut back, 1 base at V and 1 base at J, with 7 bases in the middle. The CDR3 runs to 14 residues. The CDR3 reads CASSLLQGTDTQYF. The CDR3 DNA reads TGCGCCAGCAGCTTGTTGCAGGGCACAGATACGCAGTATTTT.

This clone was detected ten times or more. The chain uses TRBV19 and TRBJ1-5; D unclear. CDR1 and CDR2 from the germline V gene are LNHDA and SQIVND (reference sequence). V was shortened by 4 bases and J by 4 bases, with 11 bases between the two germline ends. There are 14 residues in the CDR3. CDR3 sequence (DNA): TGTGCCAGTAGTAAGGTACAGCCAAATCAGCCCCAGCATTTT. Translating it yields CASSKVQPNQPQHF.